These 31 T cell receptor beta chains were sequenced from one sample in a study of blood T cell repertoires in COVID-19. TCRdb's table, derived via immunoSEQ multiplex PCR, lists solely in-frame clones and lacks some. The data contain 150,000 to 190,000 clones, 80% of them singletons. The specimen was peripheral blood. These receptors all come from a man in his sixties with acute or convalescent COVID-19.

J is TRBJ1-1 and V is TRBV11-3, with TRBD1 as a possible D gene (5 bases). Germline CDR1 and CDR2: SGHNT and YENEEA. V shed 0 bases and J shed 4 bases, with 15 bases lying between them. The CDR3 totals 16 residues. This chain's CDR3 is CASSLEGQGKGTEAFF. In DNA form, the CDR3 reads TGTGCCAGCAGCTTAGAGGGTCAGGGTAAGGGCACTGAAGCTTTCTTT.

The chain joins TRBV24-1 to TRBJ2-7; D perhaps matches TRBD2 (6 bases). Trimming took 8 bases from V and 3 from J, leaving 13 bases between them. The CDR3 sequence is 13 residues long. Germline V gene lookup returns CDR1 KGHDR and CDR2 SFDVKD. In DNA, the CDR3 is TGTGCCACCATCGGGGAGCGGGTCTACGAGCAGTACTTC. Protein sequence: CATIGERVYEQYF.

V gene TRBV12-3 or TRBV12-4 combines with J gene TRBJ2-1; 8 nucleotides match TRBD2. V was clipped by 6 bases and J by 9 bases; unmatched bases: 4. The CDR3 contains 12 residues. CDR3 bases: TGTGCCAGCAGGACCACTAGCGGTGAGCAGTTCTTC. Translation: CASRTTSGEQFF.

A few counts support this clone. J is TRBJ2-1 and V is TRBV6-2 or TRBV6-3, with TRBD2 matching 8 bases. J was trimmed by 12 bases and V by 2 bases; bases with no gene match: 9. The CDR3 loop spans 14 amino acids. Germline V gives CDR1 MNHEY, CDR2 SVGEGT. CDR3 region: CASSYGGSGRVQFF. The CDR3 DNA follows: TGTGCCAGCAGTTACGGGGGGAGCGGGAGAGTGCAGTTCTTC.

The rearrangement uses TRBV12-3 or TRBV12-4 and TRBJ1-1, with D tentatively TRBD1 (5 bases). This CDR3 comprises 13 residues. V lost 5 bases and J 5 bases, leaving 12 bases between the germline ends. The CDR3 spells CASSADIRTEAFF. CDR3 coding DNA: TGTGCCAGCAGTGCGGACATCCGAACTGAAGCTTTCTTT.

The rearrangement joins TRBV5-1 to TRBJ2-5; 8 nucleotides line up with TRBD1. This CDR3 is 14 amino acids long. The germline V gene encodes CDR1 SGHRS and CDR2 YFSETQ. With 0 bases clipped from V and 4 bases from J, the junction kept 2 bases outside the gene matches. The CDR3 here is CASSLAGGAETQYF. CDR3 sequence (DNA): TGCGCCAGCAGCTTGGCAGGGGGCGCAGAGACCCAGTACTTC.

The chain is built from TRBV7-8 and TRBJ2-2; D might be TRBD1 (6 bases). In germline, CDR1 is SGHVS, CDR2 FQNEAQ. CDR3 length: 14 residues. Trimming took off 1 base at V and 4 bases at J, with 7 bases between the two ends. This CDR3 reads CASSLGTVTGELFF. In DNA form, the CDR3 reads TGTGCCAGCAGCTTAGGGACAGTCACCGGGGAGCTGTTTTTT.

This clone was observed a handful of times. The chain is built from TRBV5-5 and TRBJ2-7, with 8 nucleotides matching TRBD2. Per the germline V gene, CDR1 is SGHKS and CDR2 is YYEKEE (reference sequence). This CDR3 contains 14 residues. Trimming took 3 bases from V and 1 from J; bases not matched to a gene: 3. This CDR3 reads CASSSRGGSYEQYF. Here the CDR3 DNA reads TGTGCCAGCAGCTCCCGCGGGGGGTCCTACGAGCAGTACTTC.

V is TRBV7-8 and J is TRBJ1-1; no clear D. CDR1 and CDR2 (germline): SGHVS, FQNEAQ. With 2 bases removed from V and 2 bases from J, the gap between germline ends came to 6 bases. This CDR3 is 13 amino acids long. The CDR3 nucleotides are TGTGCCAGCAGCTTAACAGAAAACACTGAAGCTTTCTTT. Amino acid sequence: CASSLTENTEAFF.

The V gene is TRBV27, the J gene TRBJ1-1; 7 bases match TRBD1. CDR1 is MNHEY and CDR2 is SMNVEV in the germline V gene (reference sequence). V trimming: 8 bases; J trimming: 2 bases; junction bases outside the gene matches: 8. The CDR3 totals 14 residues. The CDR3 loop reads CASGRDSTNTEAFF. In nucleotides, the CDR3 is TGTGCCAGCGGCCGGGACAGCACCAACACTGAAGCTTTCTTT.

This clone has only a few counts. V gene TRBV10-3 combines with J gene TRBJ1-4; D remains ambiguous. Trimming removed 2 bases at V and 7 bases at J, with 11 bases between. This CDR3 has 14 residues. Per the germline V gene, CDR1 is ENHRY and CDR2 is SYGVKD. The CDR3 loop is CAISEGQLAEKLFF. CDR3 nucleotides: TGTGCCATCAGTGAGGGGCAGCTCGCTGAAAAACTGTTTTTT.

V gene TRBV7-9 combines with J gene TRBJ1-6; no firm D call. The CDR3 contains 15 residues. CDR1 SEHNR and CDR2 FQNEAQ come from the germline V gene (reference sequence). V dropped 1 base and J dropped 0 bases, with 4 bases sitting between them. The CDR3 region has the DNA TGTGCCAGCAGCTTAGACAGCTCCTATAATTCACCCCTCCACTTT. It yields the protein CASSLDSSYNSPLHF.

The J gene is TRBJ2-7, the V gene TRBV6-6; 12 positions match TRBD1. This CDR3 has 15 residues. The germline CDR1 and CDR2 sequences are MNHNY and SVGAGI (reference sequence). Losses at the gene ends were 6 bases for V and 6 bases for J; bases not matched to a gene: 9. The CDR3 sequence is CASSPGTGGKSEQYF. DNA for the CDR3: TGTGCCAGCAGCCCCGGGACAGGGGGCAAAAGCGAGCAGTACTTC.

The genes are TRBV5-6 and TRBJ1-1; no firm D call. Between the trimmed V and J ends, which lost 5 bases and 5 bases, there was a span of 10 bases. The CDR3 has 12 residues. The germline V gene encodes CDR1 SGHDT and CDR2 YYEEEE. The CDR3 DNA reads as TGTGCCAGCAGGGCTGGGCCGACTGAAGCTTTCTTT. It specifies CASRAGPTEAFF.

This chain links TRBV4-3 with TRBJ2-3; 9 bases map to TRBD2. This CDR3 region has 16 residues. Trimming at V came to 1 base and at J to 2 bases, leaving 4 bases not matched to a gene. Germline assignment: CDR1 LGHNA and CDR2 YSLEER. The CDR3 bases are TGCGCCAGCAGCCAAGGGGCTAGCGGGACCACAGATACGCAGTATTTT. Its protein is CASSQGASGTTDTQYF.

The table lists this clone with a count of one. V gene TRBV6-4 combines with J gene TRBJ1-6; possible D gene TRBD1, 6 bases. The V gene lost 3 bases and the J gene lost 10 bases, with 10 bases spanning the gap. Germline lookup yields CDR1 MRHNA and CDR2 SNTAGT. The CDR3 consists of 13 residues. CDR3 sequence reads: CASSEDRGSPLHF. The CDR3, as DNA: TGTGCCAGCAGTGAGGACAGAGGATCACCCCTCCACTTT.

This chain links TRBV6-6 with TRBJ1-6; maybe TRBD1 (5 bases). Germline V lookup: CDR1 MNHNY, CDR2 SVGAGI (reference sequence). V lost 6 bases to trimming and J lost 10 bases, with 13 bases between them. The CDR3 has 13 residues. The CDR3 sequence is CASSSGNPSPLHF. CDR3 nucleotides: TGTGCCAGCAGCTCAGGGAATCCATCACCCCTCCACTTT.

The V and J genes are TRBV7-2 and TRBJ1-4; 7 bases match TRBD1. Losses at the gene ends were 3 bases for V and 8 bases for J; bases not matched to a gene: 12. Germline loops: CDR1 SGHTA, CDR2 FQGNSA. CDR3 length: 16 residues. CDR3 DNA: TGTGCCAGCAGCTTGGTGAGACAGGGCCGTAACGAAAAACTGTTTTTT. It is translated as CASSLVRQGRNEKLFF.

The genes are TRBV19 and TRBJ2-1; 10 bases align to TRBD2. Germline CDR1 reads LNHDA; CDR2 reads SQIVND (reference sequence). This CDR3 has 14 amino acids. V dropped 5 bases and J dropped 10; count of bases not matched to a gene: 8. The CDR3 DNA reads TGTGCCAGTAGTCCACTAGCGGGGAGTATCGAGCAGTTCTTC. It yields the protein CASSPLAGSIEQFF.

The chain couples TRBV5-6 to TRBJ2-5; D is unclear. This CDR3 contains 11 residues. CDR1 SGHDT and CDR2 YYEEEE come from the germline V gene. Deletions cut 2 bases from V and 5 bases from J, with 4 bases between. CDR3 coding DNA: TGTGCCAGCAGCTTACGGGAGACCCAGTACTTC. It codes for CASSLRETQYF.

This CDR3 is CASSLDRDQPQHF. DNA of the CDR3: TGTGCCAGCAGCTTGGACAGGGATCAGCCCCAGCATTTT. V gene TRBV5-4 combines with J gene TRBJ1-5; a possible D gene is TRBD1 (6 bases). V lost 0 bases and J lost 5, with 6 bases in between. Germline CDR1 reads SGHNT; CDR2 reads YYREEE (reference sequence). This CDR3 has 13 amino acids.

This chain links TRBV28 with TRBJ1-5; D may be TRBD1 (5 bases). CDR3 length equals 14 residues. Germline V gives CDR1 MDHEN, CDR2 SYDVKM. The V and J ends lost 4 bases and 7 bases respectively, with 14 bases between them. The DNA of the CDR3 is TGTGCCAGCAGTTCCGGGGGGACTGGGCAGCCCCAGCATTTT. Protein product: CASSSGGTGQPQHF.

The rearrangement links TRBV2 to TRBJ1-4; D is uncertain. Trimming removed 5 bases from V and 0 bases from J, with 7 bases in between. The length of the CDR3 is 14 residues. The germline V gene has CDR1 SNHLY and CDR2 FYNNEI. The CDR3 sequence: CASSLFATNEKLFF. CDR3 DNA sequence: TGTGCCAGCAGTCTGTTTGCAACTAATGAAAAACTGTTTTTT. The entire variable domain, with the rest obtained from reference TRBV2 and TRBJ1-4, is as follows: EPEVTQTPSHQVTQMGQEVILRCVPISNHLYFYWYRQILGQKVEFLVSFYNNEISEKSEIFDDQFSVERPDGSNFTLKIRSTKLEDSAMYFCASSLFATNEKLFFGSGTQLSVL.

The V call is TRBV25-1, the J call TRBJ2-1, with 9 bases that match TRBD2. The CDR3 length is 15 residues. J gave up 2 bases and V 9 bases, and 8 bases lay outside the gene matches. The germline V gene has CDR1 MGHDK and CDR2 SYGVNS. DNA of the CDR3: TGTGCCAGTGCCAAAGCGGGAGGAACCTACAATGAGCAGTTCTTC. This codes for CASAKAGGTYNEQFF. Filled out from reference TRBV25-1 and TRBJ2-1, the complete variable domain reads EADIYQTPRYLVIGTGKKITLECSQTMGHDKMYWYQQDPGMELHLIHYSYGVNSTEKGDLSSESTVSRIRTEHFPLTLESARPSHTSQYLCASAKAGGTYNEQFFGPGTRLTVL.

This rearrangement joins TRBV6-6 to TRBJ2-7; D is ambiguous. Germline-derived CDR1 and CDR2 are MNHNY and SVGAGI (reference sequence). This CDR3 contains 12 residues. Trimming removed 0 bases at V and 4 bases at J, with 4 bases between. In nucleotides, the CDR3 is TGTGCCAGCAGTTACTCGCTATACGAGCAGTACTTC. It yields the protein CASSYSLYEQYF.

The chain carries TRBV28 and TRBJ2-1; D unclear. The CDR3 loop spans 14 amino acids. CDR1 and CDR2 (germline): MDHEN, SYDVKM. Trimming cost V 6 bases and J 10 bases, with 19 bases left between them. DNA of the CDR3: TGTGCCAGCAGCTCTTATGGCACAAACGGGGAGCAGTTCTTC. Protein sequence: CASSSYGTNGEQFF.

The rearrangement uses TRBV3-1 (or the pseudogene TRBV3-2) and TRBJ1-1; no firm D call. V lost 2 bases to trimming and J lost 11 bases, with 9 bases between them. CDR3 size: 11 residues. The V gene's germline CDR1 is LGHDT and CDR2 YNNKEL (reference sequence). The CDR3 is CASSQQTRAFF. The CDR3 DNA follows: TGTGCCAGCAGCCAACAGACTCGGGCTTTCTTT.

V usage is TRBV10-3 and J usage is TRBJ2-5, with TRBD2 matching over 13 bases. Germline V gene lookup returns CDR1 ENHRY and CDR2 SYGVKD. V gave up 8 bases and J gave up 5 bases; unmatched junction bases: 8. The CDR3 has 15 residues. CDR3 coding DNA: TGTGCCATCGGATCCGGGACTAGCGGGGTTGAGACCCAGTACTTC. Translation: CAIGSGTSGVETQYF.

V and J are TRBV3-1 (or the pseudogene TRBV3-2) and TRBJ2-5; no clear D gene. The CDR3 totals 12 residues. The V end was cut by 1 base, the J end by 7 bases, with 7 bases between. Germline lookup yields CDR1 LGHDT and CDR2 YNNKEL (reference sequence). The CDR3 sequence is CASSQVSSTQYF. DNA for the CDR3: TGTGCCAGCAGCCAAGTATCGTCGACCCAGTACTTC.

The gene calls are TRBV6-6 and TRBJ1-5; D gene unclear. Deletions cut 2 bases from V and 0 bases from J, with 8 bases between. The germline V gene has CDR1 MNHNY and CDR2 SVGAGI (reference sequence). The CDR3 sequence is 15 residues long. CDR3 protein: CASSYTIYSNQPQHF. The CDR3 nucleotides are TGTGCCAGCAGTTACACTATTTATAGCAATCAGCCCCAGCATTTT.

V gene TRBV19 combines with J gene TRBJ2-7; 9 bases align to TRBD2. There are 14 residues in the CDR3. V lost 9 bases and J lost 1; bases outside the gene matches: 7. Germline V gene data show CDR1 as LNHDA and CDR2 as SQIVND (reference sequence). The CDR3 nucleotides are TGTGCCAGCTCACGGACTAGCGCTTCCTACGAGCAGTACTTC. It specifies CASSRTSASYEQYF.